These 27 T cell receptor beta chains came from one sample sequenced in a study of long-term antiretroviral therapy in people with HIV. Researchers ran immunoSEQ v3.0 at survey level. Using immunoSEQ multiplex PCR, the repertoire was profiled, and TCRdb retains in-frame clones only, with some absent. This table has approximately 17,000 clones, roughly 90% appearing once. The sequences come from unsorted PBMCs, collected 0.7 years before starting antiretroviral therapy. The receptors were gathered from a man aged 50 to 60 with HIV.

The chain links TRBV5-6 to TRBJ1-3; D gene ambiguous. The CDR3 extends over 16 amino acids. V gave up 2 bases and J gave up 0 bases, with 12 bases separating them. Germline V lookup: CDR1 SGHDT, CDR2 YYEEEE. The CDR3 sequence: CASSFPMSDSGNTIYF. The CDR3, as DNA: TGTGCCAGCAGCTTTCCCATGTCAGACTCTGGAAACACCATATATTTT.

The chain couples TRBV7-9 to TRBJ2-2; no clear D. The ends were cut back, 5 bases at V and 4 bases at J, with 20 bases in the middle. CDR1 is SEHNR and CDR2 is FQNEAQ in the germline V gene (reference sequence). The CDR3 spans 17 residues. Here the CDR3 reads CASSEVHVGSSTGELFF. For the CDR3, the DNA is TGTGCCAGCAGCGAGGTGCATGTCGGCAGCTCCACCGGGGAGCTGTTTTTT.

The chain joins TRBV2 to TRBJ1-2, with D possibly matching TRBD1 (6 bases). V was trimmed by 9 bases and J by 6 bases, leaving 17 bases between them. CDR1 and CDR2 from the germline V gene are SNHLY and FYNNEI. CDR3 size: 13 residues. The CDR3 sequence is CARRSGGRNGYTF. In nucleotides, the CDR3 is TGTGCCAGGCGATCGGGGGGGCGTAATGGCTACACCTTC.

The V and J genes are TRBV5-1 and TRBJ2-1; D is possibly TRBD1 or TRBD2 (5 bases each). V was trimmed by 7 bases and J by 0 bases, leaving 20 bases between them. The CDR3 sequence is 17 residues long. The germline V gene encodes CDR1 SGHRS and CDR2 YFSETQ. This CDR3 reads CASCEGTALSSYNEQFF. CDR3 DNA: TGCGCCAGCTGCGAAGGGACCGCACTTAGCTCCTACAATGAGCAGTTCTTC.

The chain carries TRBV19 and TRBJ1-2; tentatively, D is TRBD1 (5 bases). The CDR3 sequence is 15 residues long. The germline V and J ends were trimmed by 4 bases and 1 base, with 13 bases remaining between them. Germline CDR1 and CDR2: LNHDA and SQIVND (reference sequence). CDR3 coding DNA: TGTGCCAGTAGTAATTATTTTGGGGGTAACTATGGCTACACCTTC. Amino acid sequence: CASSNYFGGNYGYTF.

The chain recombines TRBV6-5 with TRBJ1-1; D unclear. The length of the CDR3 is 14 residues. Deletions cut 2 bases from V and 3 bases from J, with 10 bases between. From germline, CDR1 is MNHEY and CDR2 SVGAGI. Here the CDR3 reads CASSYEETDTEAFF. DNA of the CDR3: TGTGCCAGCAGTTACGAAGAAACAGACACTGAAGCTTTCTTT.

This chain joins TRBV5-1 and TRBJ2-3; 13 positions match TRBD2. The trim removed 4 bases at V and 5 bases at J, leaving 10 bases unmatched. In germline, CDR1 is SGHRS, CDR2 YFSETQ. The CDR3 has 17 residues. This CDR3 is CASSLRTSGRGVDTQYF. DNA for the CDR3: TGCGCCAGCAGCCTGCGGACTAGCGGGAGAGGAGTAGATACGCAGTATTTT.

This chain connects TRBV5-1 to TRBJ2-5; 7 positions agree with TRBD1. J was trimmed by 4 bases and V by 3 bases; bases with no gene match: 12. CDR3 length equals 16 residues. The V gene's germline CDR1 is SGHRS and CDR2 YFSETQ. The CDR3 region has the DNA TGCGCCAGCAGCTCACACCGTACAGGGGTCATAGAGACCCAGTACTTC. Translating gives CASSSHRTGVIETQYF. Full variable domain (remainder filled in from reference TRBV5-1 and TRBJ2-5): KAGVTQTPRYLIKTRGQQVTLSCSPISGHRSVSWYQQTPGQGLQFLFEYFSETQRNKGNFPGRFSGRQFSNSRSEMNVSTLELGDSALYLCASSSHRTGVIETQYFGPGTRLLVL.

The chain links TRBV4-1 to TRBJ2-2; D might be TRBD2 (6 bases). Germline V CDR1 and CDR2: MGHRA, YSYEKL. The CDR3 has 17 residues. The germline V and J ends were trimmed by 2 bases and 6 bases, with 19 bases remaining between them. The CDR3 nucleotides read TGCGCCAGCAGCCAAAGATTCGGGGAGGCTTTCCCCGGGGAGCTGTTTTTT. It specifies CASSQRFGEAFPGELFF.

The V call is TRBV2, the J call TRBJ2-7; D may be TRBD1 or TRBD2 (5 bases each). Trimming left V 2 bases short and J 5 bases short, with 19 bases between. Germline loops: CDR1 SNHLY, CDR2 FYNNEI. The CDR3 is 16 amino acids. Here the CDR3 reads CASSERARGPPDEQYF. The CDR3 bases are TGTGCCAGCAGTGAACGCGCCCGGGGACCTCCCGACGAGCAGTACTTC.

The chain couples TRBV27 to TRBJ2-7; 8 nucleotides line up with TRBD1. From germline, CDR1 is MNHEY and CDR2 SMNVEV (reference sequence). The CDR3 has 15 residues. V lost 6 bases, J lost 2 bases, and 9 bases stayed unmatched. CDR3 region: CASSRQTGAPYEQYF. DNA of the CDR3: TGTGCCAGCAGCCGACAGACAGGGGCCCCCTACGAGCAGTACTTC.

The CDR3 DNA reads TGTGCCAGTAGTATGAACAGGGCAGACACTGAAGCTTTCTTT. Its protein product is CASSMNRADTEAFF. V gene TRBV19 combines with J gene TRBJ1-1; D might be TRBD1 (6 bases). Germline CDR1 and CDR2: LNHDA and SQIVND (reference sequence). This CDR3 has 14 amino acids. Deletions cut 3 bases from V and 3 bases from J, with 11 bases between.

V usage is TRBV5-1 and J usage is TRBJ2-5; 8 bases line up with TRBD1. V was pared by 2 bases and J by 5 bases, with 8 bases of the junction left unmatched. Germline loops: CDR1 SGHRS, CDR2 YFSETQ. CDR3 length: 15 residues. For the CDR3, the DNA is TGCGCCAGCAGCTTACAGGGGGACCCACGGGAGACCCAGTACTTC. It translates to CASSLQGDPRETQYF.

J is TRBJ1-5 and V is TRBV6-1; unclear D gene. The CDR3 consists of 15 residues. Between the trimmed V and J ends, which lost 7 bases and 1 base, there was a span of 14 bases. Looked up from germline, CDR1 is MNHNS and CDR2 is SASEGT. The CDR3 reads CASTMIPLSNQPQHF. The CDR3 nucleotides are TGTGCCAGCACAATGATCCCCCTGAGCAATCAGCCCCAGCATTTT.

The chain uses TRBV19 and TRBJ2-2; 8 bases are shared with TRBD1. This CDR3 spans 15 amino acids. The junction had 1 base not matched to a gene; V was cut back by 4 bases and J by 0 bases. Germline loops: CDR1 LNHDA, CDR2 SQIVND (reference sequence). CDR3 residues: CASSKDRANTGELFF. The CDR3 nucleotides read TGTGCCAGTAGTAAGGACAGGGCGAACACCGGGGAGCTGTTTTTT.

This chain connects TRBV10-2 to TRBJ2-7; 7 nucleotides align to TRBD1. V lost 4 bases to trimming and J lost 4 bases; unmatched junction nucleotides: 1. This CDR3 spans 12 amino acids. Germline values: CDR1 WSHSY, CDR2 SAAADI. CDR3 nucleotide sequence: TGCGCCAGCAGTGGACAGGGATACGAGCAGTACTTC. The encoded protein is CASSGQGYEQYF.

The V and J genes are TRBV18 and TRBJ2-7; the match to TRBD2 covers 7 bases. J was trimmed by 4 bases and V by 4 bases; bases with no gene match: 4. CDR3 length: 13 amino acids. The germline CDR1 and CDR2 sequences are KGHSH and LQKENI. This chain's CDR3 is CASSREGFYEQYF. The CDR3 DNA sequence: TGTGCCAGCTCACGGGAGGGCTTTTACGAGCAGTACTTC. Drawing the rest from reference TRBV18 and TRBJ2-7, the complete variable domain is NAGVMQNPRHLVRRRGQEARLRCSPMKGHSHVYWYRQLPEEGLKFMVYLQKENIIDESGMPKERFSAEFPKEGPSILRIQQVVRGDSAAYFCASSREGFYEQYFGPGTRLTVT.

The chain recombines TRBV7-8 with TRBJ1-2, with 7 nucleotides matching TRBD1. The CDR3 extends over 16 amino acids. CDR1 is SGHVS and CDR2 is FQNEAQ in the germline V gene. V dropped 5 bases and J dropped 2; count of bases not matched to a gene: 11. The CDR3 DNA reads TGTGCCAGCAGCCTCGGGTCGACAGGGTTCAACTATGGCTACACCTTC. It codes for CASSLGSTGFNYGYTF.

This clone was observed a handful of times. The chain is built from TRBV5-1 and TRBJ1-4; TRBD1 matches 10 bases. The CDR3 is 15 amino acids. Per germline, CDR1 SGHRS and CDR2 YFSETQ. The trim removed 3 bases at V and 8 bases at J, leaving 7 bases unmatched. The CDR3 loop is CASSSAGTGEEKLFF. The DNA of the CDR3 is TGCGCCAGCAGCTCTGCCGGGACAGGGGAAGAAAAACTGTTTTTT.

This clone was detected only a few times. The chain has TRBV30 and TRBJ2-7; D gene ambiguous. The germline CDR1 and CDR2 sequences are GTSNPN and SVGIG (reference sequence). The CDR3 runs to 12 residues. V lost 0 bases to trimming and J lost 6 bases, with 9 bases between them. The CDR3 spells CAWSVWGSEQYF. The CDR3, as DNA: TGTGCCTGGAGTGTATGGGGTTCCGAGCAGTACTTC.

The chain links TRBV28 to TRBJ2-7; perhaps TRBD1 as D (5 bases). Germline values: CDR1 MDHEN, CDR2 SYDVKM. Trimming pared 5 bases from V and 2 bases from J, leaving 13 bases between. The length of the CDR3 is 14 residues. The CDR3: CASSPSGSAYEQYF. The CDR3 DNA reads TGTGCCAGCAGTCCCTCAGGGTCGGCCTACGAGCAGTACTTC. Supplemented by reference TRBV28 and TRBJ2-7, the full variable domain reads DVKVTQSSRYLVKRTGEKVFLECVQDMDHENMFWYRQDPGLGLRLIYFSYDVKMKEKGDIPEGYSVSREKKERFSLILESASTNQTSMYLCASSPSGSAYEQYFGPGTRLTVT.

The chain combines TRBV9 with TRBJ1-2, with D possibly matching TRBD1 (6 bases). The CDR3 runs to 15 residues. V gave up 0 bases and J gave up 4 bases, with 13 bases separating them. Germline V gene lookup returns CDR1 SGDLS and CDR2 YYNGEE. The CDR3 region is CASSVGWGGFYGYTF. CDR3 coding DNA: TGTGCCAGCAGCGTAGGATGGGGGGGCTTCTATGGCTACACCTTC.

The chain employs TRBV7-2 and TRBJ2-7; D remains ambiguous. The CDR3 length is 12 residues. Trimming left V 4 bases short and J 7 bases short, with 11 bases between. Germline CDR1 SGHTA, CDR2 FQGNSA. CDR3 coding DNA: TGTGCCAGCAGCTCCCTAGGTGGAGAGCAGTACTTC. The encoded protein is CASSSLGGEQYF.

The rearrangement joins TRBV28 to TRBJ2-3, with 9 nucleotides matching TRBD2. V lost 6 bases, J lost 1 base, and 2 bases stayed unmatched. The germline CDR1 and CDR2 sequences are MDHEN and SYDVKM. This CDR3 region has 14 residues. The CDR3 protein is CASRIAGGTDTQYF. The CDR3 nucleotides read TGTGCCAGCAGAATAGCGGGGGGCACAGATACGCAGTATTTT. The complete variable domain, with remaining parts taken from reference TRBV28 and TRBJ2-3, reads DVKVTQSSRYLVKRTGEKVFLECVQDMDHENMFWYRQDPGLGLRLIYFSYDVKMKEKGDIPEGYSVSREKKERFSLILESASTNQTSMYLCASRIAGGTDTQYFGPGTRLTVL.

The chain carries TRBV6-1 and TRBJ1-1, with unresolved D. Germline CDR1 is MNHNS and CDR2 is SASEGT. V gave up 2 bases and J gave up 2 bases, with 12 bases separating them. This CDR3 is 15 amino acids long. CDR3 region: CASSEKYSSNTEAFF. In DNA form, the CDR3 reads TGTGCCAGCAGTGAAAAGTACAGCTCAAACACTGAAGCTTTCTTT.

The V gene is TRBV29-1, the J gene TRBJ2-3, with 8 bases identical to TRBD2. CDR3 length equals 15 residues. The germline CDR1 and CDR2 sequences are SQVTM and ANQGSEA. V was clipped by 4 bases and J by 2 bases; unmatched bases: 8. The CDR3 region is CSVVLAGHTTDTQYF. The CDR3 region has the DNA TGCAGCGTTGTTCTAGCGGGTCACACCACAGATACGCAGTATTTT.

This chain uses TRBV5-1 with TRBJ2-7, with no clear D. Germline assignment: CDR1 SGHRS and CDR2 YFSETQ. Trimming cost V 4 bases and J 2 bases, with 7 bases left between them. CDR3 length: 12 amino acids. The CDR3 DNA follows: TGCGCCAGCAGCGTAACAACCTACGAGCAGTACTTC. Translating gives CASSVTTYEQYF.